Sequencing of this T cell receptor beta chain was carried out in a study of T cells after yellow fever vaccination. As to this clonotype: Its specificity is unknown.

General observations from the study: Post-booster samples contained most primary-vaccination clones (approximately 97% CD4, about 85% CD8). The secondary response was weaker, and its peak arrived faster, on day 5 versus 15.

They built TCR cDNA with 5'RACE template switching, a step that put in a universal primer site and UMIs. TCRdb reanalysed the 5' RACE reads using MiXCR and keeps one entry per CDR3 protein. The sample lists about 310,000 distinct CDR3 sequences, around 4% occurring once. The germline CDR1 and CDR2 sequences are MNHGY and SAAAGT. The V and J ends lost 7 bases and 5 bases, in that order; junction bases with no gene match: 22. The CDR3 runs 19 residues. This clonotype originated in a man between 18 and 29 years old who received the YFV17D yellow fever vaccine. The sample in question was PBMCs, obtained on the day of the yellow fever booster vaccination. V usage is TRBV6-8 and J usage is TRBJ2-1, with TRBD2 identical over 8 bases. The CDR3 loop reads CASKHLRDTSGHRNNEQFF. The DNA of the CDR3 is TGTGCCAGCAAACATCTAAGAGATACTAGCGGACACCGTAACAATGAGCAGTTCTTC.